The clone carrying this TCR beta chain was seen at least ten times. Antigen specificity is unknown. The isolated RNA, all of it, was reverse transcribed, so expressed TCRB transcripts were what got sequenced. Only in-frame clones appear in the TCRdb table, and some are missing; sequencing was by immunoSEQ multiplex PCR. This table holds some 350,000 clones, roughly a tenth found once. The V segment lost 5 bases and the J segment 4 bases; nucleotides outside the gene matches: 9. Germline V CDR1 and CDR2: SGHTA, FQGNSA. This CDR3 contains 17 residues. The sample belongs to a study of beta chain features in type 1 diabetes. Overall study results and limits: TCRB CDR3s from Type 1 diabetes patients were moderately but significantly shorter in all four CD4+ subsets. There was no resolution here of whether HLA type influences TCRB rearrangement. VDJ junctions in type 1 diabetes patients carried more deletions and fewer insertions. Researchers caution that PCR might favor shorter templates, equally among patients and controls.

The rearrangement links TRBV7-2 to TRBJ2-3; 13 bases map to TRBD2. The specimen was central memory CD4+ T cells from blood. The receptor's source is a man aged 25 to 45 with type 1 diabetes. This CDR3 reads CASSAGLAGAGADTQYF. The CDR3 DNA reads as TGTGCCAGCAGCGCAGGACTAGCGGGAGCGGGGGCAGATACGCAGTATTTT.